A single sample gave rise to the 23 T cell receptor beta chains below, sequenced in a study of blood T cells in healthy people across ages. For the second PCR, which ran for about 7 to 12 cycles, a sample-barcoded 5' primer and a J-beta primer mix were used. TCRdb re-derived calls from the 5' RACE reads in MiXCR, one entry per CDR3 protein. The sample carries roughly 550,000 distinct CDR3 sequences, around 24% recorded once. This sample also belongs to another study, concerning T cells of mothers and their children.

Sequenced material: blood. The source is a boy between 10 and 17 years old in good health.

V and J are TRBV6-2 or TRBV6-3 and TRBJ1-4, with D uncertain. The CDR3 is 13 residues long. The V end lost 5 bases, the J end lost 8 bases, and 12 bases lay between the germline ends. Germline V gene lookup returns CDR1 MNHEY and CDR2 SVGEGT. Here the CDR3 DNA reads TGTGCCAGCAGTAAACCACGCGGGGAAAAACTGTTTTTT. As protein: CASSKPRGEKLFF.

The gene calls are TRBV20-1 and TRBJ2-6; the D gene is possibly TRBD2 (5 bases). Looked up from germline, CDR1 is DFQATT and CDR2 is SNEGSKA (reference sequence). The CDR3 extends over 12 amino acids. Trimming took 7 bases from V and 3 from J, leaving 7 bases between them. The CDR3 DNA sequence: TGCAGTGGGGCGGGTGGGGCCAACGTCCTGACTTTC. Translating it yields CSGAGGANVLTF.

This clonotype was counted a few times. A read error is possible here, since a much larger clone lies one base away. As DNA, the CDR3 is TGTGCCAGCAGCTCCTGGCGGATGGGCGGGGAGCTGTTTTTT. The encoded protein is CASSSWRMGGELFF. This chain joins TRBV7-2 and TRBJ2-2; D gene unclear. From germline, CDR1 is SGHTA and CDR2 FQGNSA. V lost 4 bases to trimming and J lost 7 bases, with 13 bases between them. The CDR3 extends over 14 amino acids.

This clonotype was observed a few times. The rearrangement uses TRBV28 and TRBJ2-7; D gene uncertain. The V gene's germline CDR1 is MDHEN and CDR2 SYDVKM. V was trimmed by 2 bases and J by 2 bases, leaving 13 bases between them. This CDR3 region has 15 residues. The CDR3 DNA follows: TGTGCCAGCAGTTTAGGCCCCCTGGGCGCCTACGAGCAGTACTTC. It yields the protein CASSLGPLGAYEQYF.

This clonotype has more than one count but fewer than ten. The chain uses TRBV18 and TRBJ2-5; 8 nucleotides line up with TRBD1. Looked up from germline, CDR1 is KGHSH and CDR2 is LQKENI. Trimming cost V 0 bases and J 0 bases; bases outside gene matches: 3. The CDR3 has 16 residues. The chain's CDR3 is CASSPPRGPYQETQYF. CDR3 nucleotides: TGTGCCAGCTCACCACCCAGGGGGCCTTACCAAGAGACCCAGTACTTC.

This chain joins TRBV12-3 or TRBV12-4 and TRBJ2-2; D possibly corresponds to TRBD2 (7 bases). Trimming took off 6 bases at V and 7 bases at J, with 24 bases between the two ends. The CDR3 covers 17 residues. The CDR3 protein is CASSPFPWGGHSGELFF. CDR3 nucleotide sequence: TGTGCCAGCAGCCCCTTCCCCTGGGGGGGGCATAGCGGGGAGCTGTTTTTT.

V is TRBV10-3 and J is TRBJ1-1; maybe TRBD1 (5 bases). V gave up 2 bases and J gave up 4 bases, with 17 bases separating them. This CDR3 contains 16 residues. CDR1 and CDR2 from the germline V gene are ENHRY and SYGVKD. The CDR3 DNA reads as TGTGCCATCAGTGAGGCAGGAGGCAGGGCGACCACTGAAGCTTTCTTT. Protein product: CAISEAGGRATTEAFF.

The rearrangement links TRBV20-1 to TRBJ2-5, with D possibly being TRBD1 (6 bases). The J call is uncertain, as TRBJ2-7 better fits the DNA end. Germline values: CDR1 DFQATT, CDR2 SNEGSKA (reference sequence). This CDR3 is 11 amino acids long. This chain's CDR3 is CSATTGNEQYF. In DNA, the CDR3 is TGCAGTGCTACGACAGGAAACGAGCAGTACTTC.

V gene TRBV29-1 combines with J gene TRBJ1-1; D ambiguous. Germline V gene lookup returns CDR1 SQVTM and CDR2 ANQGSEA. V lost 5 bases, J lost 4 bases, and 8 bases lay in between. The CDR3 is 11 amino acids. CDR3 DNA sequence: TGCAGCGTTTTTCCGACCACTGAAGCTTTCTTT. This sequence encodes CSVFPTTEAFF.

The chain couples TRBV4-1 to TRBJ1-4, with D perhaps matching TRBD1 (6 bases). The V gene's germline CDR1 is MGHRA and CDR2 YSYEKL. Trimming removed 0 bases from V and 0 bases from J, with 14 bases in between. The CDR3 is 18 residues long. CDR3 in DNA: TGCGCCAGCAGCCAAGATCTTGGGGGGCGAGCAACTAATGAAAAACTGTTTTTT. It codes for CASSQDLGGRATNEKLFF.

The chain recombines TRBV29-1 with TRBJ2-7, with D tentatively TRBD1 or TRBD2 (5 bases each). The germline V gene encodes CDR1 SQVTM and CDR2 ANQGSEA. V lost 1 base to trimming and J lost 5 bases, with 6 bases between them. There are 11 residues in the CDR3. The CDR3 loop is CSVEGGNEQYF. DNA for the CDR3: TGCAGCGTTGAAGGGGGGAACGAGCAGTACTTC.

Concerning this clonotype: One base away lies a much larger clone, so this may be a sequencing read error. V is TRBV20-1 and J is TRBJ2-5; possible D gene TRBD2, 5 bases. The closer fit of TRBJ2-7 to the DNA end suggests the J call may be wrong. CDR1 and CDR2 (germline): DFQATT, SNEGSKA (reference sequence). This CDR3 spans 13 amino acids. This chain's CDR3 is CSAGRPGTYEQYF. The CDR3 bases are TGCAGTGCTGGCCGACCGGGGACCTACGAGCAGTACTTC.

In regard to this clonotype: The junction and the germline gene differ at one end; a read error may be behind it. V and J are TRBV7-3 and TRBJ1-1, with TRBD1 matching 9 bases. This CDR3 is built from 16 residues. Germline V gene sequence: CDR1 SGHTA, CDR2 FQGTGA. The CDR3 sequence is CASSSSPGTGNTVAFF. DNA of the CDR3: TGTGCCAGCAGCTCGAGCCCAGGGACAGGGAACACTGTAGCTTTCTTT.

The rearrangement uses TRBV7-9 and TRBJ1-4; D unresolved. This CDR3 has 14 residues. The ends were cut back, 3 bases at V and 8 bases at J, with 13 bases in the middle. The germline V gene encodes CDR1 SEHNR and CDR2 FQNEAQ (reference sequence). This chain's CDR3 is CASSLDSLGEKLFF. In DNA form, the CDR3 reads TGTGCCAGCAGCTTGGACTCCCTGGGAGAAAAACTGTTTTTT.

Comments on this clonotype: The junction differs from germline at one of its ends, possibly a read error. The chain employs TRBV15 and TRBJ2-7; D is possibly TRBD1 or TRBD2 (5 bases each). The CDR3 is 20 residues long. Germline CDR1 LNHNV, CDR2 YYDKDF (reference sequence). CDR3 DNA sequence: TGTGCCACCGGCAGAGATTGGGTCCAAGGCGAGGGGTCCCAATCCTACGAGCAGTACTTC. It encodes CATGRDWVQGEGSQSYEQYF.

This clonotype was detected only a few times. Mismatch with germline at one junction end may stem from a read error. The chain joins TRBV3-1 to TRBJ2-5; D not resolved. The germline V gene has CDR1 LGHDT and CDR2 YNNKEL (reference sequence). The CDR3 has 16 residues. DNA of the CDR3: TGTGCCAGCAGCCAAGCTAAGCCGGGCCTCGAAGAGACCCAGTGCTTC. This translates into CASSQAKPGLEETQCF.

A few counts support this clonotype. The chain links TRBV7-2 to TRBJ2-5, with 9 nucleotides matching TRBD2. The germline V gene encodes CDR1 SGHTA and CDR2 FQGNSA. Trimming took 0 bases from V and 5 from J; bases not matched to a gene: 7. The CDR3 has 16 residues. The CDR3 nucleotides read TGTGCCAGCAGCTTAGCAGAGCGGGGGGCCTGGGAGACCCAGTACTTC. Its protein product is CASSLAERGAWETQYF.

The sample holds a few counts of this clonotype. The genes are TRBV20-1 and TRBJ2-3; 9 bases are shared with TRBD2. In germline, CDR1 is DFQATT, CDR2 SNEGSKA (reference sequence). The CDR3 is made up of 15 amino acids. With V trimmed by 6 bases and J by 0 bases, 7 bases remained unmatched. The CDR3 protein is CSARGGAVSTDTQYF. The CDR3 nucleotides read TGCAGTGCCCGCGGGGGGGCCGTGAGCACAGATACGCAGTATTTT.

This clonotype was recorded many times. Mismatch with germline at one junction end may stem from a read error. The chain employs TRBV5-1 and TRBJ2-1, with D possibly matching TRBD1 (6 bases). Germline V CDR1 and CDR2: SGHRS, YFSETQ. CDR3 size: 12 residues. CDR3 bases: TGTGCCAGCAGCTTAGGGGGCAATGAGCAGTTCTTC. Translated, it gives CASSLGGNEQFF.

This clonotype has just a few counts. The rearrangement joins TRBV14 to TRBJ1-2, with 9 positions matching TRBD1. The CDR3 totals 15 residues. The trim removed 4 bases at V and 3 bases at J, leaving 6 bases unmatched. CDR1 and CDR2 (germline): SGHDN, FVKESK. The CDR3 loop reads CASSPWTGADYGYTF. The CDR3 DNA follows: TGTGCCAGCAGCCCATGGACAGGGGCCGACTATGGCTACACCTTC.

The V gene is TRBV20-1, the J gene TRBJ2-1, with D maybe TRBD1 (5 bases). CDR1 and CDR2 (germline): DFQATT, SNEGSKA (reference sequence). Between the trimmed V and J ends, which lost 3 bases and 0 bases, there was a span of 12 bases. The length of the CDR3 is 15 residues. The CDR3 loop reads CSASNRQSSYNEQFF. CDR3 DNA sequence: TGCAGTGCTAGTAACAGGCAGAGCTCCTACAATGAGCAGTTCTTC.

V is TRBV9 and J is TRBJ2-5; 9 bases align to TRBD2. The trim removed 10 bases at V and 5 bases at J, leaving 15 bases unmatched. The CDR3 has 15 residues. Germline V gene data show CDR1 as SGDLS and CDR2 as YYNGEE. The CDR3 nucleotides are TGTGCCGGCAATCAAGCGGGGGGTACGCGTGAGACCCAGTACTTC. This translates into CAGNQAGGTRETQYF.

This clonotype was seen more than once but under ten times. The chain recombines TRBV9 with TRBJ2-5; D is uncertain. CDR1 is SGDLS, CDR2 YYNGEE, per germline. V shed 4 bases and J shed 1 base, with 8 bases lying between them. The CDR3 extends over 13 amino acids. The CDR3 DNA follows: TGTGCCAGCAGCAAAGCGATCCAAGAGACCCAGTACTTC. It is translated as CASSKAIQETQYF.